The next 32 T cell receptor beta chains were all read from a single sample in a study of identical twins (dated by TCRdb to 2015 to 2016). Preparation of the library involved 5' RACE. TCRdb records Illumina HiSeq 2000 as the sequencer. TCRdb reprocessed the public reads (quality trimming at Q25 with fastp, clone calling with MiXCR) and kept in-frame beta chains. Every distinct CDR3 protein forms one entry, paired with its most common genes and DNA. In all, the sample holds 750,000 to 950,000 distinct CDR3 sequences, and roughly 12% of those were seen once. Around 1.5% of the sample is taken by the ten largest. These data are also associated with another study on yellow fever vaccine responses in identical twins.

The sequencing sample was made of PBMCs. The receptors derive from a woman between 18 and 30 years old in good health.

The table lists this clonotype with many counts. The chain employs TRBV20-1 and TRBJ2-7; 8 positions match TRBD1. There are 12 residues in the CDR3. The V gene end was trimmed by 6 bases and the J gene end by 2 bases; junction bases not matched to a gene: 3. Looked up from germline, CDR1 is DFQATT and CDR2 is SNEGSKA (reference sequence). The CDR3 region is CSAGQGPYEQYV. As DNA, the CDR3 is TGCAGTGCCGGACAGGGTCCCTACGAGCAGTACGTC.

The CDR3 DNA reads TGTGCCAGCGCCCTGAGGTGGGCTAGCGGGGGCAAGCAGTTCTTC. It encodes CASALRWASGGKQFF. The rearrangement uses TRBV6-2 or TRBV6-3 and TRBJ2-1; the match to TRBD2 covers 10 bases. Germline assignment: CDR1 MNHEY and CDR2 SVGEGT. The CDR3 extends over 15 amino acids. J lost 11 bases, V lost 8 bases, and 15 bases had no gene match.

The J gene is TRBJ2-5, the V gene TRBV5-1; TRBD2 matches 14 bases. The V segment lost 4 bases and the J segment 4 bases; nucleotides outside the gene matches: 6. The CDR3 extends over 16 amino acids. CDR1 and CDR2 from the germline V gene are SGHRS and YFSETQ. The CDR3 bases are TGCGCCAGCAGCCCGACTAGCGGGGGGGCCGCAGAGACCCAGTACTTC. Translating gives CASSPTSGGAAETQYF. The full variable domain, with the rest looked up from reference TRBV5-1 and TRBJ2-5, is KAGVTQTPRYLIKTRGQQVTLSCSPISGHRSVSWYQQTPGQGLQFLFEYFSETQRNKGNFPGRFSGRQFSNSRSEMNVSTLELGDSALYLCASSPTSGGAAETQYFGPGTRLLVL.

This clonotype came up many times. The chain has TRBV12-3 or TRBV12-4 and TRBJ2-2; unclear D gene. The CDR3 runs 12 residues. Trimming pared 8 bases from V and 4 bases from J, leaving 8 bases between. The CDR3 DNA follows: TGTGCCAGCGCTAAATTCACCGGGGAGCTGTTTTTT. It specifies CASAKFTGELFF.

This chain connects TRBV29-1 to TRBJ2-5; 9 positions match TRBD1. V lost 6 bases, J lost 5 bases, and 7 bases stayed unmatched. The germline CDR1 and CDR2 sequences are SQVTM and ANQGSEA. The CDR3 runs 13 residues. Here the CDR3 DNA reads TGCAGCGTACACAGGGGGACAGGGGAGACCCAGTACTTC. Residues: CSVHRGTGETQYF.

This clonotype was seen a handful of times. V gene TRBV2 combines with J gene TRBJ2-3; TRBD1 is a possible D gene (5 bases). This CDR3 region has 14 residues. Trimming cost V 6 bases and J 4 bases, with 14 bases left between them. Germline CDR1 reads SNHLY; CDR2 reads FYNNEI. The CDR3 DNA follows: TGTGCCAGCAGAAATCAGGGTTGGGCAGATACGCAGTATTTT. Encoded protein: CASRNQGWADTQYF.

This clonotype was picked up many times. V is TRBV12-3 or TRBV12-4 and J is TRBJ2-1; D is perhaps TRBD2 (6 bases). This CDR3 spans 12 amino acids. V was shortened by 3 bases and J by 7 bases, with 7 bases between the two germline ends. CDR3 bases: TGTGCCAGCAGTTTCGCGGGGAATGAGCAGTTCTTC. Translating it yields CASSFAGNEQFF.

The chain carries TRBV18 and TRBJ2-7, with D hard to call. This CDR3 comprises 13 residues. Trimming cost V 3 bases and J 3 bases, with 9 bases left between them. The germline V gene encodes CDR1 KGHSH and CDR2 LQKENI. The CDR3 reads CASSPMPRYEQYF. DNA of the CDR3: TGTGCCAGCTCACCTATGCCCCGCTACGAGCAGTACTTC.

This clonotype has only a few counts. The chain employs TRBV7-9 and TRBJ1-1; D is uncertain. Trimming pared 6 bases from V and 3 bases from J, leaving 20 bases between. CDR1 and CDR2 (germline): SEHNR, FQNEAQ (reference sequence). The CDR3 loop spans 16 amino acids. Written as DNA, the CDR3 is TGTGCCAGCAGGACGCCCTTTTTGGGTTCTCACACTGAAGCTTTCTTT. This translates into CASRTPFLGSHTEAFF.

Here the CDR3 DNA reads TGTGCCAGCAGAAAACAGGGACCCAAAAACATTCAGTACTTC. This gives the protein CASRKQGPKNIQYF. The rearrangement joins TRBV12-3 or TRBV12-4 to TRBJ2-4, with a weak D call TRBD1 (6 bases). The CDR3 length is 14 residues. V lost 6 bases, J lost 2 bases, and 11 bases lay in between.

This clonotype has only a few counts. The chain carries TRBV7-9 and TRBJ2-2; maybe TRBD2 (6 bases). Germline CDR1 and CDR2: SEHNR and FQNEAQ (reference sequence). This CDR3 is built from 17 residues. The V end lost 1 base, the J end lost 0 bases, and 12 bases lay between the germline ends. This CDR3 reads CASSLDNVAANTGELFF. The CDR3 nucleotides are TGTGCCAGCAGCTTAGATAATGTAGCGGCGAACACCGGGGAGCTGTTTTTT.

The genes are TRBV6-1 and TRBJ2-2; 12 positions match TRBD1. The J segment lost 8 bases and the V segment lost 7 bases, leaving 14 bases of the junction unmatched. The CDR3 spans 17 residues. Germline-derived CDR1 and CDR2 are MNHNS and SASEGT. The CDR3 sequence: CASTRDSGTGGRGELFF. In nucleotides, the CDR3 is TGTGCCAGCACCCGCGATTCCGGGACAGGGGGCCGGGGGGAGCTGTTTTTT.

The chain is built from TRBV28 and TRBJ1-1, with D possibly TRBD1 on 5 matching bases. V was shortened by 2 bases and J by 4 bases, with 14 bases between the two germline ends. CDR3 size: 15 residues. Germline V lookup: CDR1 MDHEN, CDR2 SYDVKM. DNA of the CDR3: TGTGCCAGCAGTTTAACCCGACAGTTGGGCACTGAAGCTTTCTTT. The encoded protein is CASSLTRQLGTEAFF.

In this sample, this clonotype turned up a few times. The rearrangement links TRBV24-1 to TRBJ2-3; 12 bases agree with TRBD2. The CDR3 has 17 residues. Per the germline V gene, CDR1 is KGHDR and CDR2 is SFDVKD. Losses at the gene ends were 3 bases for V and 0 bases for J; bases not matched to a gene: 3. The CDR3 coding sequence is TGTGCCACCAGTGATCCCGGACTAGCGGGGAGCACAGATACGCAGTATTTT. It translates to CATSDPGLAGSTDTQYF.

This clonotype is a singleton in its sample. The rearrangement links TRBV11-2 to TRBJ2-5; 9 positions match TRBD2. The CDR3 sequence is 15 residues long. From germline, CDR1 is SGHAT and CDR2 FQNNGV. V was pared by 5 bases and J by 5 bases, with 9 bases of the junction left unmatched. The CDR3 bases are TGTGCCAGCAGCCCCGCCGGGACTAGCAGGGAGACCCAGTACTTC. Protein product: CASSPAGTSRETQYF.

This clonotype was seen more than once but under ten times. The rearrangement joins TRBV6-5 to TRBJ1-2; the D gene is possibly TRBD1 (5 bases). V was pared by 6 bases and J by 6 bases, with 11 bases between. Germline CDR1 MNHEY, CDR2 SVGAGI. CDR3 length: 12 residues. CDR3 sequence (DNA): TGTGCCAGCAGCGAGGGGTGGAATGGCTACACCTTC. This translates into CASSEGWNGYTF.

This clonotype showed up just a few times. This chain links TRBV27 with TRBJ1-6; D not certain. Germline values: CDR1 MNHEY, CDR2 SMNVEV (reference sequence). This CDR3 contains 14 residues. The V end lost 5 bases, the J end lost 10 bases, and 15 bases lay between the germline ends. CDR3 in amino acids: CASSPQTASSPLHF. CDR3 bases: TGTGCCAGCAGTCCGCAGACGGCTAGCTCACCCCTCCACTTT.

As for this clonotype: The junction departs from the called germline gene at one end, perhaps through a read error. The DNA of the CDR3 is TGTACCAGCTGTTTAGCGCTAATAGGAAGGGGGGACTACAATGAGCAGTTCTTC. Amino acids: CTSCLALIGRGDYNEQFF. The chain has TRBV12-3 or TRBV12-4 and TRBJ2-1, with D perhaps given as TRBD1 or TRBD2 (6 bases each). The CDR3 is 18 amino acids.

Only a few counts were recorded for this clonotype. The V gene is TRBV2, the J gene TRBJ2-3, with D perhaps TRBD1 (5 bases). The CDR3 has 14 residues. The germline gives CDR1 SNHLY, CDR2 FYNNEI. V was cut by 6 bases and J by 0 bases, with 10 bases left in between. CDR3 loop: CASRGQPSTDTQYF. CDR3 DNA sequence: TGTGCCAGCAGGGGGCAACCCAGCACAGATACGCAGTATTTT.

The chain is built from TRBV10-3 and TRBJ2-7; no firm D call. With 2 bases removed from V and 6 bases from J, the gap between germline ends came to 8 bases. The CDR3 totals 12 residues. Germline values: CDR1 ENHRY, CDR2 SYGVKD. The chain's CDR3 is CAISERALEQYV. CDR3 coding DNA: TGTGCCATCAGTGAGAGGGCACTCGAGCAGTACGTC.

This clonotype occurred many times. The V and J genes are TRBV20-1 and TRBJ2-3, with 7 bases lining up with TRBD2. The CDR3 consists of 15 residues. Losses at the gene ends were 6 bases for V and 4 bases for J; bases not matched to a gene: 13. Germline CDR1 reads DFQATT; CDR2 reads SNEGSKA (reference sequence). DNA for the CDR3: TGCAGTGCCACTTACACGGGGGGTACCGCAGATACGCAGTATTTT. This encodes CSATYTGGTADTQYF.

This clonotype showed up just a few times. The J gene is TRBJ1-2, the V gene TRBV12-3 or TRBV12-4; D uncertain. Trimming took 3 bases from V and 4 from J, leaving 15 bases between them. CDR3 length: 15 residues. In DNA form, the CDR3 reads TGTGCCAGCAGTTTTAGCCCCAGCTTACTCTATGGCTACACCTTC. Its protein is CASSFSPSLLYGYTF.

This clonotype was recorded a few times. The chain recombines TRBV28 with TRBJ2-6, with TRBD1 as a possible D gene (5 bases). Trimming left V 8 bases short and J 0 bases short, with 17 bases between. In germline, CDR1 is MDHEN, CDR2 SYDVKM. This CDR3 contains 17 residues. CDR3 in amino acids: CASSTRTSLSGANVLTF. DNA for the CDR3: TGTGCCAGCTCAACCCGGACATCCCTCTCTGGGGCCAACGTCCTGACTTTC. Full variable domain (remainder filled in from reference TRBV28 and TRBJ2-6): DVKVTQSSRYLVKRTGEKVFLECVQDMDHENMFWYRQDPGLGLRLIYFSYDVKMKEKGDIPEGYSVSREKKERFSLILESASTNQTSMYLCASSTRTSLSGANVLTFGAGSRLTVL.

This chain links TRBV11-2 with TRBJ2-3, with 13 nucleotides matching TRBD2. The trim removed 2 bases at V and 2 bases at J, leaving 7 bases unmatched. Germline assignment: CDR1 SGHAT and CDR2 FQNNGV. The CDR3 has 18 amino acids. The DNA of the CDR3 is TGTGCCAGCAGCTTATCCGGGACTAGCGGGGAGTACACAGATACGCAGTATTTT. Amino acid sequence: CASSLSGTSGEYTDTQYF.

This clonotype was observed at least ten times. CDR3 nucleotide sequence: TGTGCCATCAGCCTCAGGGGGGACGAGCAGTACTTC. This codes for CAISLRGDEQYF. This chain uses TRBV10-3 with TRBJ2-7; weak D call: TRBD1 (7 bases). Trimming pared 6 bases from V and 5 bases from J, leaving 11 bases between. Germline loops: CDR1 ENHRY, CDR2 SYGVKD. This CDR3 comprises 12 residues.

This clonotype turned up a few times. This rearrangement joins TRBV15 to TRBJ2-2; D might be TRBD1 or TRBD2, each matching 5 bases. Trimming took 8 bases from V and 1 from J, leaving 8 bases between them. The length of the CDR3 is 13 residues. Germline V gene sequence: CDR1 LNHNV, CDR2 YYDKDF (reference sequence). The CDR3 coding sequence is TGTGCCACCGGGGGTGGGAACACCGGGGAGCTGTTTTTT. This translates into CATGGGNTGELFF.

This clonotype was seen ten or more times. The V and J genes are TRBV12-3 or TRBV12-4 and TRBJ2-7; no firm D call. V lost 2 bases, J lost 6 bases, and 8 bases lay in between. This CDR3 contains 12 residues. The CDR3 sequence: CASSLKGFEQYF. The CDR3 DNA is TGTGCCAGCAGTTTAAAGGGATTCGAGCAGTACTTC.

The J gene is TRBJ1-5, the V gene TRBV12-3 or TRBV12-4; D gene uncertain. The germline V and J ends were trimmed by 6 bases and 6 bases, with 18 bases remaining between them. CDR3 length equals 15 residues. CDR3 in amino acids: CASSPWSDRFQPQHF. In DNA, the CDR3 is TGTGCCAGCAGCCCATGGAGTGATAGGTTTCAGCCCCAGCATTTT.

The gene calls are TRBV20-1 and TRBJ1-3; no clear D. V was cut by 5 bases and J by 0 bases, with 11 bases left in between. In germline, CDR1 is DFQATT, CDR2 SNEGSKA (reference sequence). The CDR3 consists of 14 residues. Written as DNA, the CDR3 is TGCAGTGCTGGAGGGTTGGACTCTGGAAACACCATATATTTT. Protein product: CSAGGLDSGNTIYF.

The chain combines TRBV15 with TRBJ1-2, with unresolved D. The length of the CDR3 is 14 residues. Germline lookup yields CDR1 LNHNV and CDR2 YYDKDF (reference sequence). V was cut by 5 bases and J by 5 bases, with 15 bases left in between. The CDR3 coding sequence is TGTGCCACCAGCGCCCGGAGGAGGTGGTATGGCTACACCTTC. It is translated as CATSARRRWYGYTF.

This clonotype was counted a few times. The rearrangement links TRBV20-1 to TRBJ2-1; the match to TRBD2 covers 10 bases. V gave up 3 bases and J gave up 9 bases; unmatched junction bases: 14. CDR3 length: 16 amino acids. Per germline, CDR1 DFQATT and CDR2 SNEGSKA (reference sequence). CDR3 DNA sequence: TGCAGTGCTAGGCTTCCGCTAGCGGGAGACCGGCGTGAGCAGTTCTTC. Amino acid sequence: CSARLPLAGDRREQFF.

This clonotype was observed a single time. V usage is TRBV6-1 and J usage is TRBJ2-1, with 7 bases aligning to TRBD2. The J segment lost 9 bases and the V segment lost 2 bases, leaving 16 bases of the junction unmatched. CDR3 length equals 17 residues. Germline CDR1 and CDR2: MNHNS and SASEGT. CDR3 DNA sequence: TGTGCCAGCAGTGAATTTTTTTGGACTAGTGAGGCTACTGAGCAGTTCTTC. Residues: CASSEFFWTSEATEQFF.